This T cell receptor (beta chain) was captured in a study of tumor and adjacent non-tumor tissue in lung cancer. This CDR3 comprises 15 residues. Per germline, CDR1 SGHAT and CDR2 FQNNGV. Comments on this clonotype: One end of the junction is discordant with germline, which a read error may explain.

No cell sorting was done before RNA was extracted from the tissue. The library came from three nested PCR rounds adapted from ARM-PCR protocols. MiXCR, run by TCRdb on the multiplex PCR reads, gives a single entry per CDR3 protein. The repertoire holds some 77,000 distinct CDR3 sequences, with around 65% as singletons. The source is a woman between 70 and 85 years old with non-small cell lung cancer. J is TRBJ2-7 and V is TRBV11-2; D unclear. Sequencing input: lung tumor tissue. CDR3 DNA sequence: TGTGCCAGCAGCTTAATTCGGTCCGGTTCCTATGAGCAGTACTTC. It specifies CASSLIRSGSYEQYF.